The rows below give T cell receptor beta chains drawn from one sample of a study of identical twins. TCRdb reanalysed the 5' RACE reads using MiXCR and keeps one entry per CDR3 protein. The sample records some 660,000 distinct CDR3 sequences, more than 6.5% being singletons. The same data also contributed to another study, on yellow fever vaccine responses in identical twins.

The sample was PBMCs. The receptors derive from a woman under 30 in good health. The CDR3 runs from the conserved cysteine through the conserved F or W. D genes are given only for firm matches. Clone size, where shown, is once, few, many, or a class for clones that have expanded.

cdr3_nt: TGTGCCAGCAGCCCCCAAGGGAGGTTATTAAGTAATGAGCAGTTCTTC
cdr3_aa: CASSPQGRLLSNEQFF
clone_size: .
d_call: .
j_call: TRBJ2-1
v_call: TRBV6-1

cdr3_nt: TGCGCCAGCAGCTTGGAGAACGGCTACGAGCAGTACTTC
cdr3_aa: CASSLENGYEQYF
clone_size: few
d_call: .
j_call: TRBJ2-7
v_call: TRBV5-1

cdr3_nt: TGTGCCAGCAGCTTAATGGGACAAAACTACGAGCAGTACTTC
cdr3_aa: CASSLMGQNYEQYF
clone_size: few
d_call: .
j_call: TRBJ2-7
v_call: TRBV5-5

cdr3_nt: TGTGCCAGCAGGACAACAGGGAGCATTCAGTACTTC
cdr3_aa: CASRTTGSIQYF
clone_size: few
d_call: .
j_call: TRBJ2-4
v_call: TRBV6-5

cdr3_nt: TGTGCCAGCAGCGTAGGGATTAGCGGAAGCACAGATACGCAGTATTTT
cdr3_aa: CASSVGISGSTDTQYF
clone_size: .
d_call: .
j_call: TRBJ2-3
v_call: TRBV9

cdr3_nt: TGTGCCAGCAGCCCGGACCCGGGGCGGGCCACAGATACGCAGTATTTT
cdr3_aa: CASSPDPGRATDTQYF
clone_size: .
d_call: .
j_call: TRBJ2-3
v_call: TRBV5-6

cdr3_nt: TGTGCCAGCAGCCCAGACAGGGTCTCTGGGGCCAACGTCCTGACTTTC
cdr3_aa: CASSPDRVSGANVLTF
clone_size: .
d_call: TRBD1
j_call: TRBJ2-6
v_call: TRBV11-2

cdr3_nt: TGTGCCACCAGTGCTAGCGGGAGTTACAATGAGCAGTTCTTC
cdr3_aa: CATSASGSYNEQFF
clone_size: many
d_call: TRBD2
j_call: TRBJ2-1
v_call: TRBV24-1

cdr3_nt: TGCAGTGCTAGAGTGCTGGGGACGGGACTATCCTACGAGCAGTACTTC
cdr3_aa: CSARVLGTGLSYEQYF
clone_size: .
d_call: TRBD2
j_call: TRBJ2-7
v_call: TRBV20-1

cdr3_nt: TGCAGCGTTGCTCGTTTTTGTTGTGTGTCCGGTTTTGATACGCAGTATTTT
cdr3_aa: CSVARFCCVSGFDTQYF
clone_size: .
d_call: .
j_call: TRBJ2-3
v_call: TRBV29-1

cdr3_nt: TGTGCCAGCAGTCCTAACCGGAATATGAACACCGGGGAGCTGTTTTTT
cdr3_aa: CASSPNRNMNTGELFF
clone_size: .
d_call: .
j_call: TRBJ2-2
v_call: TRBV12-3/TRBV12-4

cdr3_nt: TGCAGTGCTATAACGGTGTACCAAGAGACCCAGTACTTC
cdr3_aa: CSAITVYQETQYF
clone_size: .
d_call: .
j_call: TRBJ2-5
v_call: TRBV20-1

cdr3_nt: TGCGCCAGCAGCTCGGGACAGGGGGCTTATGGCTACACCTTC
cdr3_aa: CASSSGQGAYGYTF
clone_size: few
d_call: TRBD1
j_call: TRBJ1-2
v_call: TRBV5-1

cdr3_nt: TGTGCCAGCAGTTACAACAAACAGGGGGTGAGCTCCTACGAGCAGTACTTC
cdr3_aa: CASSYNKQGVSSYEQYF
clone_size: .
d_call: TRBD1
j_call: TRBJ2-7
v_call: TRBV6-5

cdr3_nt: TGCAGTGCTCCGCTACGAACCGGGGAGCTGTTTTTT
cdr3_aa: CSAPLRTGELFF
clone_size: many
d_call: .
j_call: TRBJ2-2
v_call: TRBV20-1

cdr3_nt: TGTGCCATCAGCCCCGGACTAGCGGTCGAGCAGTACTTC
cdr3_aa: CAISPGLAVEQYF
clone_size: .
d_call: TRBD2
j_call: TRBJ2-7
v_call: TRBV5-6

cdr3_nt: TGCAGTGCTAGAGACCGGGACCACACAGATACGCAGTATTTT
cdr3_aa: CSARDRDHTDTQYF
clone_size: few
d_call: .
j_call: TRBJ2-3
v_call: TRBV20-1

cdr3_nt: TGTGCCAGCAGTCAGGGAGGGCCCCAGCATTTT
cdr3_aa: CASSQGGPQHF
clone_size: many
d_call: .
j_call: TRBJ1-5
v_call: TRBV7-9

cdr3_nt: TGTGCCAGCAGCTTAGAAGGGGGCGTAACAGATACGCAGTATTTT
cdr3_aa: CASSLEGGVTDTQYF
clone_size: .
d_call: TRBD1
j_call: TRBJ2-3
v_call: TRBV7-6

cdr3_nt: TGTGCCTCCCAGGGAGGCTACAATGAGCAGTTCTTC
cdr3_aa: CASQGGYNEQFF
clone_size: .
d_call: .
j_call: TRBJ2-1
v_call: TRBV19

cdr3_nt: TGTGCCAGCAGTCCGACCCCGGGACAGGGAATCAATGAGCAGTTCTTC
cdr3_aa: CASSPTPGQGINEQFF
clone_size: .
d_call: TRBD1
j_call: TRBJ2-1
v_call: TRBV7-3

cdr3_nt: TGTGCCAGCAGCTTAGAACGGACTAGCGGCTACGAGCAGTACTTC
cdr3_aa: CASSLERTSGYEQYF
clone_size: few
d_call: TRBD2
j_call: TRBJ2-7
v_call: TRBV7-6

cdr3_nt: TGTGCCAGCAGCTGGCTACCCGGGCACCTTTCCCTGTCGAGTGGGGCCAACGTCCTGACTTTC
cdr3_aa: CASSWLPGHLSLSSGANVLTF
clone_size: few
d_call: .
j_call: TRBJ2-6
v_call: TRBV6-2/TRBV6-3

cdr3_nt: TGTGCCAGCAGTTTCCCAGGGTCTCTACATGAGCAGTTCTTC
cdr3_aa: CASSFPGSLHEQFF
clone_size: many
d_call: .
j_call: TRBJ2-1
v_call: TRBV12-3/TRBV12-4

cdr3_nt: TGCGCCAGCACTAAGTCCGCAGGACTAGCTCTCTACAATGAGCAGTTCTTC
cdr3_aa: CASTKSAGLALYNEQFF
clone_size: .
d_call: TRBD2
j_call: TRBJ2-1
v_call: TRBV5-1

cdr3_nt: TGTGCCAGCAGGAGCGGGCACTCCTACGAGCAGTACTTC
cdr3_aa: CASRSGHSYEQYF
clone_size: many
d_call: .
j_call: TRBJ2-7
v_call: TRBV6-2/TRBV6-3

cdr3_nt: TGTGCCAGCAGCCTGGGGGACTCCGGAAACGAGCAGTACTTC
cdr3_aa: CASSLGDSGNEQYF
clone_size: few
d_call: .
j_call: TRBJ2-7
v_call: TRBV7-9

cdr3_nt: TGCGCCAGCAGCCAGGGAATAGCGGGAGCGTACGAGCAGTACTTC
cdr3_aa: CASSQGIAGAYEQYF
clone_size: .
d_call: TRBD2
j_call: TRBJ2-7
v_call: TRBV4-3

cdr3_nt: TGTGCCAGCTCAACTTCGGACTCTCTCTCCCGCTGGGAGCAGTACTTC
cdr3_aa: CASSTSDSLSRWEQYF
clone_size: many
d_call: .
j_call: TRBJ2-7
v_call: TRBV18

cdr3_nt: TGTGCCAGCAGTTCTATCCGGGACGGAAAATACAATGAGCAGTTCTTC
cdr3_aa: CASSSIRDGKYNEQFF
clone_size: .
d_call: .
j_call: TRBJ2-1
v_call: TRBV6-5

cdr3_nt: TGTGCCAGCAGCTTGGGAGGGGTTGGGAACGTTGGCAATCAGCCCCAGCATTTT
cdr3_aa: CASSLGGVGNVGNQPQHF
clone_size: .
d_call: .
j_call: TRBJ1-5
v_call: TRBV11-1

cdr3_nt: TGTGCCAGCAACCCTATAAACTATGGCTACACCTTC
cdr3_aa: CASNPINYGYTF
clone_size: many
d_call: .
j_call: TRBJ1-2
v_call: TRBV7-2

cdr3_nt: TGTGCCAGCAGCTCGGTCGGGAAGGTCTACGAGCAGTACTTC
cdr3_aa: CASSSVGKVYEQYF
clone_size: many
d_call: .
j_call: TRBJ2-7
v_call: TRBV7-2

cdr3_nt: TGCAGTGCAGCGGGACTAGCGGGAGGTCTGTCCTACGAGCAGTACTTC
cdr3_aa: CSAAGLAGGLSYEQYF
clone_size: .
d_call: TRBD2
j_call: TRBJ2-7
v_call: TRBV20-1

cdr3_nt: TGTGCCAGCAGCCCAGTGGGGTATAGCACAGATACGCAGTATTTT
cdr3_aa: CASSPVGYSTDTQYF
clone_size: many
d_call: .
j_call: TRBJ2-3
v_call: TRBV28

cdr3_nt: TGTGCCAGCAGCCTCAGGGCACAAGTAGCCAAAAACATTCAGTACTTC
cdr3_aa: CASSLRAQVAKNIQYF
clone_size: .
d_call: .
j_call: TRBJ2-4
v_call: TRBV7-8

cdr3_nt: TGTGCCAGCAGTGATTTGACTAGGACAACGGCGTCCGGGGAGCTGTTTTTT
cdr3_aa: CASSDLTRTTASGELFF
clone_size: .
d_call: .
j_call: TRBJ2-2
v_call: TRBV6-2/TRBV6-3

cdr3_nt: TGTGCCAGCAGCTGGACTAGCGGGAGGTCAGATACGCAGTATTTT
cdr3_aa: CASSWTSGRSDTQYF
clone_size: .
d_call: TRBD2
j_call: TRBJ2-3
v_call: TRBV7-9

cdr3_nt: TGTGCCACCCGACCCACAGGGTACACTGAAGCTTTCTTT
cdr3_aa: CATRPTGYTEAFF
clone_size: .
d_call: .
j_call: TRBJ1-1
v_call: TRBV2

cdr3_nt: TGCGCCAGCAGCCACATCTCCCCCTCTGGGGCCAACGTCCTGACTTTC
cdr3_aa: CASSHISPSGANVLTF
clone_size: many
d_call: .
j_call: TRBJ2-6
v_call: TRBV5-1

cdr3_nt: TGTGCCAGCTCACCACTTGCAGGGTATGAAAAACTGTTTTTT
cdr3_aa: CASSPLAGYEKLFF
clone_size: many
d_call: .
j_call: TRBJ1-4
v_call: TRBV18

cdr3_nt: TGTGCAAGTCGCGTAGCAGACCCAGGGCACTCCTACGAGCAGTACTTC
cdr3_aa: CASRVADPGHSYEQYF
clone_size: few
d_call: .
j_call: TRBJ2-7
v_call: TRBV12-2

cdr3_nt: TGCGCCAGCAGCCAAGATACAGGGGCCGGGGAGCTGTTTTTT
cdr3_aa: CASSQDTGAGELFF
clone_size: few
d_call: TRBD1
j_call: TRBJ2-2
v_call: TRBV4-3

cdr3_nt: TGTGCCAGCTCACAAGGGGCCGCCTACAATGAGCAGTTCTTC
cdr3_aa: CASSQGAAYNEQFF
clone_size: .
d_call: .
j_call: TRBJ2-1
v_call: TRBV27

cdr3_nt: TGTGCCAGCAGCTTAGGTCTACTAGGAAAGGCGCAGTTCTTC
cdr3_aa: CASSLGLLGKAQFF
clone_size: few
d_call: .
j_call: TRBJ2-1
v_call: TRBV7-2

cdr3_nt: TGTGCCAGCAGCTCCTTATACAGGGGCTACGAGCAGTACTTC
cdr3_aa: CASSSLYRGYEQYF
clone_size: once
d_call: TRBD1
j_call: TRBJ2-7
v_call: TRBV27

cdr3_nt: TGCAGCTCCCGGACAGGGGGAGAATATGAGCAGTTCTTC
cdr3_aa: CSSRTGGEYEQFF
clone_size: .
d_call: TRBD1
j_call: TRBJ2-1
v_call: TRBV29-1

cdr3_nt: TGTGCCATCAGTGAGTTCCCCCTTAGCGGGGGCGTCAGCTCCTACAATGAGCAGTTCTTC
cdr3_aa: CAISEFPLSGGVSSYNEQFF
clone_size: many
d_call: TRBD2
j_call: TRBJ2-1
v_call: TRBV10-3